The rows below give T cell receptor beta chains drawn from one sample of a study of blood T cell repertoires in COVID-19. Some clones are missing from TCRdb's copy, which holds only in-frame ones; the method was immunoSEQ multiplex PCR. The profile shows under 100,000 clones, approximately 89% of them singletons. Material for sequencing was peripheral blood. All receptors come from a human donor in a cohort sampled during active COVID-19. CDR3s include the opening cysteine and the closing phenylalanine or tryptophan. Each record gives: J gene, clone size, V gene, D gene, CDR3 DNA, CDR3 protein. The D gene is left open where the match is weak. Size tells how often a clone was seen (once, few, many) or the class of an expanded clone, and some rows leave it out.

j_gene: TRBJ2-7; abundance: .; v_gene: TRBV5-5; d_gene: .; CDR3nt: TGTGCCAGCAGCATCGGGCGCGGGTCCTACGAGCAGTACTTC; CDR3aa: CASSIGRGSYEQYF
j_gene: TRBJ2-7; abundance: .; v_gene: TRBV6-2/TRBV6-3; d_gene: TRBD1; CDR3nt: TGTGCCAGCAGTTACTCGGGGACAGGCTCCTACGAGCAGTACTTC; CDR3aa: CASSYSGTGSYEQYF
j_gene: TRBJ1-1; abundance: .; v_gene: TRBV5-1; d_gene: .; CDR3nt: TGCGCCAGCAGCTTCGGGAGAGGCACTGAAGCTTTCTTT; CDR3aa: CASSFGRGTEAFF
j_gene: TRBJ2-1; abundance: .; v_gene: TRBV30; d_gene: TRBD2; CDR3nt: TGTGCCTGCAAGCGGCGGGGGGCGTATGAGCAGTTCTTC; CDR3aa: CACKRRGAYEQFF
j_gene: TRBJ1-5; abundance: .; v_gene: TRBV21-1; d_gene: .; CDR3nt: TGTGCCAGCAGCAAAGGTGGGACAGGGGGCGGGAATCAGCCCCAGCATTTT; CDR3aa: CASSKGGTGGGNQPQHF
j_gene: TRBJ1-3; abundance: .; v_gene: TRBV6-2/TRBV6-3; d_gene: TRBD1; CDR3nt: TGTGCCAGCAGTTACCCCGGACAGGCCGGTGGAAACACCATATATTTT; CDR3aa: CASSYPGQAGGNTIYF
j_gene: TRBJ1-1; abundance: once; v_gene: TRBV14; d_gene: TRBD1; CDR3nt: TGTGCCAGCAGCCAATACTGGACAGGGGGCAACCCTGAAGCTTTCTTT; CDR3aa: CASSQYWTGGNPEAFF
j_gene: TRBJ2-5; abundance: .; v_gene: TRBV27; d_gene: TRBD2; CDR3nt: TGTGCCAGCAGTTTATTGACTAGCGGGGGGATCCAAGAGACCCAGTACTTC; CDR3aa: CASSLLTSGGIQETQYF
j_gene: TRBJ1-6; abundance: .; v_gene: TRBV28; d_gene: .; CDR3nt: TGTGCCAGCAGTTCCTTGGCGGGGGGTTCACCCCTCCACTTT; CDR3aa: CASSSLAGGSPLHF
j_gene: TRBJ1-5; abundance: .; v_gene: TRBV7-6; d_gene: TRBD1; CDR3nt: TGTGCCAGCAGCAAGGGACAGGCCGGCAGCAATCAGCCCCAGCATTTT; CDR3aa: CASSKGQAGSNQPQHF
j_gene: TRBJ2-1; abundance: .; v_gene: TRBV7-6; d_gene: .; CDR3nt: TGTGCCAGCAGCTGGACGACAGGCCCGAGTCTTGATGAGCAGTTCTTC; CDR3aa: CASSWTTGPSLDEQFF
j_gene: TRBJ1-2; abundance: .; v_gene: TRBV28; d_gene: .; CDR3nt: TGTGCCAGCGGCCTTAACTATGGCTACACCTTC; CDR3aa: CASGLNYGYTF
j_gene: TRBJ2-1; abundance: .; v_gene: TRBV7-3; d_gene: TRBD2; CDR3nt: TGTGCCAGCAGCCCGGGACTAGCGGTGAACGAGCAGTTCTTC; CDR3aa: CASSPGLAVNEQFF
j_gene: TRBJ2-1; abundance: .; v_gene: TRBV6-2/TRBV6-3; d_gene: .; CDR3nt: TGTGCCAGCAGTTTGGTTCCAGGTTCCTACAATGAGCAGTTCTTC; CDR3aa: CASSLVPGSYNEQFF
j_gene: TRBJ2-7; abundance: many; v_gene: TRBV6-1; d_gene: .; CDR3nt: TGTGCCAGCAGTGAAGGGGTATCGGGGGAGCAGTACTTC; CDR3aa: CASSEGVSGEQYF
j_gene: TRBJ2-1; abundance: once; v_gene: TRBV6-6; d_gene: TRBD2; CDR3nt: TGTGCCCGCGGCGGGGGGCGGGGGGGTTTAAATGAGCAGTTCTTC; CDR3aa: CARGGGRGGLNEQFF
j_gene: TRBJ1-3; abundance: .; v_gene: TRBV11-2; d_gene: .; CDR3nt: TGTGCCAGCAGCTTAGATCGTTTGGCGGCTGGAAACACCATATATTTT; CDR3aa: CASSLDRLAAGNTIYF
j_gene: TRBJ2-4; abundance: .; v_gene: TRBV5-5; d_gene: TRBD1; CDR3nt: TGTGCCAGCAGCGCAATTCCTCCGGGACAGGGTAGGAACATTCAGTACTTC; CDR3aa: CASSAIPPGQGRNIQYF
j_gene: TRBJ2-7; abundance: .; v_gene: TRBV2; d_gene: .; CDR3nt: TGTGCCAGCACTACTTCTCCGGTGGAGCAGTACTTC; CDR3aa: CASTTSPVEQYF
j_gene: TRBJ2-7; abundance: .; v_gene: TRBV7-9; d_gene: TRBD2; CDR3nt: TGTGCCAGCAGTACTAGCGGGGGAAAGGCCTACGAGCAGTACTTC; CDR3aa: CASSTSGGKAYEQYF
j_gene: TRBJ2-1; abundance: .; v_gene: TRBV7-3; d_gene: .; CDR3nt: TGTGCCAGCAGCCCTGTGGGCGGGGCGAGTTCAGAGCAGTTCTTC; CDR3aa: CASSPVGGASSEQFF
j_gene: TRBJ2-7; abundance: .; v_gene: TRBV13; d_gene: .; CDR3nt: TGTGCCAGCAGCTTAGCTCGTTCCTACGAGCAGTACTTC; CDR3aa: CASSLARSYEQYF
j_gene: TRBJ1-4; abundance: .; v_gene: TRBV3-1/TRBV3-2; d_gene: .; CDR3nt: TGTGCCAGCAGCCGAGGCGAGGAGGGTCTTGAAAAACTGTTTTTT; CDR3aa: CASSRGEEGLEKLFF
j_gene: TRBJ2-1; abundance: .; v_gene: TRBV13; d_gene: TRBD2; CDR3nt: TGTGCCAGCAGCTTAGGACTAGCGGGGCTGAGGGGGTACAATGAGCAGTTCTTC; CDR3aa: CASSLGLAGLRGYNEQFF
j_gene: TRBJ2-5; abundance: once; v_gene: TRBV7-2; d_gene: TRBD2; CDR3nt: TGTGCCAGCAGCTTACCTAGCGGGACGCAAGAGACCCAGTACTTC; CDR3aa: CASSLPSGTQETQYF
j_gene: TRBJ2-3; abundance: .; v_gene: TRBV25-1; d_gene: TRBD2; CDR3nt: TGTGCCACCACAGCGGGGGGGCCGGTAGATACGCAGTATTTT; CDR3aa: CATTAGGPVDTQYF
j_gene: TRBJ1-1; abundance: .; v_gene: TRBV6-5; d_gene: TRBD1; CDR3nt: TGTGCCAGCTTAAGGACAGGGGGAGTCCAAGCTTTCTTT; CDR3aa: CASLRTGGVQAFF
j_gene: TRBJ2-5; abundance: .; v_gene: TRBV6-6; d_gene: .; CDR3nt: TGTGCCAGCAGTTCTGGGTCAGGAGGGACCCAGTACTTC; CDR3aa: CASSSGSGGTQYF
j_gene: TRBJ1-5; abundance: once; v_gene: TRBV5-6; d_gene: .; CDR3nt: TGTGCCAGCAGCTTGGCACCGGGAGGGCTCCCCCATCAGCCCCAGCATTTT; CDR3aa: CASSLAPGGLPHQPQHF
j_gene: TRBJ2-5; abundance: .; v_gene: TRBV10-3; d_gene: TRBD2; CDR3nt: TGTGCCATCAGCGGGACTAGCGGGGTAGAGACCCAGTACTTC; CDR3aa: CAISGTSGVETQYF
j_gene: TRBJ2-5; abundance: .; v_gene: TRBV20-1; d_gene: TRBD2; CDR3nt: TGCAGTGCTAGTCGCGGGGGGGGCCTTAAGACCCAGTACTTC; CDR3aa: CSASRGGGLKTQYF
j_gene: TRBJ2-7; abundance: .; v_gene: TRBV5-1; d_gene: .; CDR3nt: TGCGCCAGCAGCGTCGCGGGCGAGCAGTACTTC; CDR3aa: CASSVAGEQYF
j_gene: TRBJ2-1; abundance: .; v_gene: TRBV28; d_gene: TRBD2; CDR3nt: TGTGCCAGCAGTTTGCCTAGCGGGGGGAAGCAGTTCTTC; CDR3aa: CASSLPSGGKQFF
j_gene: TRBJ1-1; abundance: .; v_gene: TRBV18; d_gene: .; CDR3nt: TGTGCCAGCTCACCCGGACAGCCTAACACTGAAGCTTTCTTT; CDR3aa: CASSPGQPNTEAFF
j_gene: TRBJ1-6; abundance: .; v_gene: TRBV27; d_gene: .; CDR3nt: TGTGCCAGCAGTTCCCTTGGAGGGGCCCTCCACTTT; CDR3aa: CASSSLGGALHF
j_gene: TRBJ2-2; abundance: .; v_gene: TRBV4-2; d_gene: TRBD1; CDR3nt: TGTGCCAGCAGCCAAGAAAAGAGACAGGGCCCCACCGGGGAGCTGTTTTTT; CDR3aa: CASSQEKRQGPTGELFF
j_gene: TRBJ1-1; abundance: .; v_gene: TRBV4-2; d_gene: TRBD1; CDR3nt: TGTGCCAGCAGCCGACAGACAGGGTGGGACACTGAAGCTTTCTTT; CDR3aa: CASSRQTGWDTEAFF